Below are 9 T cell receptor beta chains sequenced from a single sample in a study of T cells in localized non-small cell lung cancer. Only in-frame clones appear in the TCRdb table, and some are missing; sequencing was by immunoSEQ multiplex PCR. The sample shows 1,500 to 2,500 clones, 20% of them seen only once. Material: lung tumor tissue, obtained before any cancer treatment. The receptors derive from a man between 40 and 70 years old with stage I lung adenocarcinoma.

This clone was seen a handful of times. V and J are TRBV6-8 and TRBJ2-5; D possibly corresponds to TRBD1 (6 bases). This CDR3 is built from 13 residues. The germline CDR1 and CDR2 sequences are MNHGY and SAAAGT. Trimming pared 5 bases from V and 3 bases from J, leaving 10 bases between. In DNA, the CDR3 is TGTGCCAGCAGTCAACGGACAGAAGAGACCCAGTACTTC. Amino acids: CASSQRTEETQYF.

This clone was counted between two and nine times. The V gene is TRBV6-8, the J gene TRBJ2-1; possibly TRBD2 for D (5 bases). CDR1 is MNHGY, CDR2 SAAAGT, per germline. This CDR3 has 12 amino acids. Trimming removed 6 bases from V and 5 bases from J, with 8 bases in between. In DNA, the CDR3 is TGTGCCAGCAGCTGGACTCACAATGAGCAGTTCTTC. Amino acids: CASSWTHNEQFF.

The CDR3 is CASSDRPVGEQFF. DNA for the CDR3: TGTGCCAGCAGCGACCGACCCGTAGGGGAGCAGTTCTTC. The chain uses TRBV9 and TRBJ2-1; D gene unclear. Trimming cost V 3 bases and J 10 bases, with 14 bases left between them. The germline gives CDR1 SGDLS, CDR2 YYNGEE. This CDR3 contains 13 residues. Together with reference TRBV9 and TRBJ2-1, the CDR3 gives the full variable domain: DSGVTQTPKHLITATGQRVTLRCSPRSGDLSVYWYQQSLDQGLQFLIQYYNGEERAKGNILERFSAQQFPDLHSELNLSSLELGDSALYFCASSDRPVGEQFFGPGTRLTVL.

The chain carries TRBV10-3 and TRBJ2-1; D is perhaps TRBD2 (5 bases). The CDR3 contains 14 residues. Germline V lookup: CDR1 ENHRY, CDR2 SYGVKD. V dropped 2 bases and J dropped 4 bases, with 9 bases sitting between them. Written as DNA, the CDR3 is TGTGCCATCAGTGAGGGCCGGGATTACAATGAGCAGTTCTTC. Protein sequence: CAISEGRDYNEQFF.

This chain's CDR3 is CASSPRQGEWDTEAFF. The CDR3 DNA follows: TGTGCCAGCAGCCCAAGACAGGGGGAATGGGATACTGAAGCTTTCTTT. The rearrangement joins TRBV28 to TRBJ1-1, with 9 bases fitting TRBD1. Germline V CDR1 and CDR2: MDHEN, SYDVKM. The V and J ends lost 6 bases and 5 bases, in that order; junction bases with no gene match: 13. The CDR3 runs 16 residues. The full variable domain, its missing parts supplied by reference TRBV28 and TRBJ1-1, is DVKVTQSSRYLVKRTGEKVFLECVQDMDHENMFWYRQDPGLGLRLIYFSYDVKMKEKGDIPEGYSVSREKKERFSLILESASTNQTSMYLCASSPRQGEWDTEAFFGQGTRLTVV.

The CDR3 loop is CASSTRQGYGYTF. CDR3 sequence (DNA): TGTGCCAGCAGTACCCGACAGGGCTATGGCTACACCTTC. The V gene is TRBV28, the J gene TRBJ1-2; 7 bases fit TRBD1. Germline CDR1 MDHEN, CDR2 SYDVKM. Unmatched junction bases numbered 4, after V lost 5 bases and J lost 4 bases. This CDR3 comprises 13 residues.

The chain links TRBV6-8 to TRBJ2-5; 8 positions agree with TRBD2. The V segment lost 6 bases and the J segment 5 bases; nucleotides outside the gene matches: 20. This CDR3 has 18 amino acids. CDR1 is MNHGY and CDR2 is SAAAGT in the germline V gene. The chain's CDR3 is CASSRLFLSAGGRETQYF. The CDR3 nucleotides read TGTGCCAGCAGCCGTCTATTTCTTTCGGCGGGAGGTCGGGAGACCCAGTACTTC.

The chain uses TRBV19 and TRBJ1-2; 7 positions agree with TRBD1. CDR3 length: 15 residues. CDR1 LNHDA and CDR2 SQIVND come from the germline V gene (reference sequence). V gave up 6 bases and J gave up 5 bases; unmatched junction bases: 12. The CDR3 reads CASSHGTAPGYGYTF. The CDR3 DNA follows: TGTGCCAGTAGCCACGGGACAGCGCCGGGGTATGGCTACACCTTC.

This clone qualifies as medium-sized. This chain uses TRBV6-8 with TRBJ1-2, with D possibly matching TRBD1 (6 bases). Between the trimmed V and J ends, which lost 8 bases and 0 bases, there was a span of 13 bases. The length of the CDR3 is 14 residues. Per the germline V gene, CDR1 is MNHGY and CDR2 is SAAAGT. As DNA, the CDR3 is TGTGCCAGCTGGGGACACGCAACTAACTATGGCTACACCTTC. Residues: CASWGHATNYGYTF.